Described below is a single TCR beta chain sequence and its context. The target antigen is unknown. Germline CDR1 and CDR2: SQVTM and ANQGSEA. V dropped 3 bases and J dropped 4 bases, with 10 bases sitting between them. CDR3 length: 13 residues. Produced via immunoSEQ multiplex PCR; TCRdb's table is partial and in-frame only. This table has approximately 120,000 clones, 92% appearing once. These data come from a study of siplizumab effects on memory and regulatory T cells. Study observations and caveats: The authors did not confirm suppressive function in proliferating Tregs from siplizumab cultures. Apparently more diverse than memory cells, naive T cells also seemed major alloresponse contributors.

The clonotype comes from a human donor in good health. The V and J genes are TRBV29-1 and TRBJ1-3, with D unclear. The sample taken for sequencing was Tregs sorted from blood. The CDR3 DNA sequence: TGCAGCGTTGAGGCCCTACAAGGAAACACCATATATTTT. Its protein product is CSVEALQGNTIYF.